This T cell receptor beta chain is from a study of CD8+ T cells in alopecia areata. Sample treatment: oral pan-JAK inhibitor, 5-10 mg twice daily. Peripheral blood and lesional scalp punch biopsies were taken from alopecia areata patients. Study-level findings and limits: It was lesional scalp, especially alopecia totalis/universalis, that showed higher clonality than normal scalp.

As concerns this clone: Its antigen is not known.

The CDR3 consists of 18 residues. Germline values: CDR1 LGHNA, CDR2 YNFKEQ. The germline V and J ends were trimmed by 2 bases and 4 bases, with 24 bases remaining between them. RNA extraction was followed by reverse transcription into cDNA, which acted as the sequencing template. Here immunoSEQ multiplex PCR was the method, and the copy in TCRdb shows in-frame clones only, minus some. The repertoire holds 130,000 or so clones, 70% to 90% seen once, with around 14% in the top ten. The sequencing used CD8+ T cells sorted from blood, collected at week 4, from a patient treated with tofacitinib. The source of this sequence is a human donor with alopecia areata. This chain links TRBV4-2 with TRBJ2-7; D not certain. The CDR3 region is CASSQLSSPDGSVYEQYF. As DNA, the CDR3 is TGTGCCAGCAGCCAATTGTCCTCCCCGGACGGCTCGGTGTACGAGCAGTACTTC.